The next 15 T cell receptor beta chains were all read from a single sample in a study of long-term antiretroviral therapy in people with HIV. An immunoSEQ assay, version v3.0, was performed at survey level. Profiled with immunoSEQ multiplex PCR; TCRdb holds only in-frame clones, not every one. The data contain 25,000 to 35,000 clones, more than 85% of them singletons. Material: unsorted PBMCs, obtained 6.2 years after starting antiretroviral therapy. The receptors come from a man between 40 and 49 years old with HIV.

The CDR3 loop is CASSQGTGNDEQYF. The CDR3 coding sequence is TGCGCCAGCAGCCAAGGGACAGGGAACGACGAGCAGTACTTC. This rearrangement joins TRBV4-3 to TRBJ2-5, with 8 bases identical to TRBD1. The J call may be wrong; the DNA end is better matched by TRBJ2-7. The length of the CDR3 is 14 residues. Germline V gene sequence: CDR1 LGHNA, CDR2 YSLEER.

The chain is built from TRBV4-1 and TRBJ1-1, with TRBD1 matching 7 bases. Germline CDR1 and CDR2: MGHRA and YSYEKL. This CDR3 has 17 amino acids. The V segment lost 1 base and the J segment 0 bases; nucleotides outside the gene matches: 8. CDR3 in amino acids: CASSQALNGQVNTEAFF. CDR3 coding DNA: TGCGCCAGCAGCCAAGCCCTCAATGGACAGGTGAACACTGAAGCTTTCTTT.

V and J are TRBV30 and TRBJ2-2, with D hard to call. The CDR3 extends over 13 amino acids. V was shortened by 1 base and J by 4 bases, with 7 bases between the two germline ends. Germline loops: CDR1 GTSNPN, CDR2 SVGIG (reference sequence). The CDR3 DNA is TGTGCCTGGAGTGCTCAGATCACCGGGGAGCTGTTTTTT. Its protein product is CAWSAQITGELFF. The whole variable domain, remainder taken from reference TRBV30 and TRBJ2-2, is SQTIHQWPATLVQPVGSPLSLECTVEGTSNPNLYWYRQAAGRGLQLLFYSVGIGQISSEVPQNLSASRPQDRQFILSSKKLLLSDSGFYLCAWSAQITGELFFGEGSRLTVL.

This rearrangement joins TRBV19 to TRBJ2-5, with D perhaps given as TRBD1 or TRBD2 (5 bases each). The CDR3 runs to 14 residues. The V and J ends lost 5 bases and 2 bases respectively, with 12 bases between them. Germline loops: CDR1 LNHDA, CDR2 SQIVND (reference sequence). The CDR3 coding sequence is TGTGCCAGTAGTGAGGGACGGAAACAAGAGACCCAGTACTTC. The encoded protein is CASSEGRKQETQYF.

The V call is TRBV29-1, the J call TRBJ2-7; 9 bases align to TRBD1. The V gene end was trimmed by 6 bases and the J gene end by 1 base; junction bases not matched to a gene: 4. The CDR3 totals 13 residues. Germline V CDR1 and CDR2: SQVTM, ANQGSEA. The CDR3 DNA sequence: TGCAGCGTGGGTGGGACAGGGTCCTACGAGCAGTACTTC. Encoded protein: CSVGGTGSYEQYF.

The chain combines TRBV5-1 with TRBJ2-3; D is unresolved. CDR3 length: 14 amino acids. The ends were cut back, 4 bases at V and 5 bases at J, with 14 bases in the middle. CDR1 is SGHRS and CDR2 is YFSETQ in the germline V gene. CDR3 sequence (DNA): TGCGCCAGCAGCCCCTCCTCTGCGGTAGATACGCAGTATTTT. Residues: CASSPSSAVDTQYF.

J is TRBJ2-7 and V is TRBV30; D uncertain. The CDR3 runs to 12 residues. V lost 2 bases and J lost 2, with 7 bases in between. The germline CDR1 and CDR2 sequences are GTSNPN and SVGIG (reference sequence). DNA of the CDR3: TGTGCCTGGAGTTCCTCGCCCTACGAGCAGTACTTC. It translates to CAWSSSPYEQYF.

The chain couples TRBV19 to TRBJ2-4, with 7 bases matching TRBD2. The CDR3 spans 16 residues. Trimming removed 3 bases from V and 1 base from J; junction bases left unmatched: 6. CDR1 is LNHDA and CDR2 is SQIVND in the germline V gene (reference sequence). The CDR3 sequence: CASSIQGSGAKNIQYF. DNA of the CDR3: TGTGCCAGTAGTATCCAGGGTAGCGGGGCCAAAAACATTCAGTACTTC.

V usage is TRBV5-4 and J usage is TRBJ1-1; TRBD1 matches 7 bases. Germline V gene sequence: CDR1 SGHNT, CDR2 YYREEE (reference sequence). V shed 4 bases and J 5 bases; nucleotides not matched to a gene: 5. The CDR3 is 13 amino acids. The CDR3 sequence: CASSGQDKTEAFF. CDR3 bases: TGTGCCAGCAGCGGACAGGACAAAACTGAAGCTTTCTTT.

The rearrangement uses TRBV9 and TRBJ2-5, with D tentatively TRBD1 (6 bases). The CDR3 runs 15 residues. V lost 4 bases to trimming and J lost 5 bases, with 18 bases between them. From germline, CDR1 is SGDLS and CDR2 YYNGEE. DNA for the CDR3: TGTGCCAGCAGCTCACAGGGACACCTGTGGGAGACCCAGTACTTC. Its translation: CASSSQGHLWETQYF.

The chain combines TRBV11-2 with TRBJ2-5; D is perhaps TRBD2 (5 bases). Germline V lookup: CDR1 SGHAT, CDR2 FQNNGV. This CDR3 contains 13 residues. Trimming shortened V by 4 bases and J by 4 bases, and 10 bases separated the two germline ends. For the CDR3, the DNA is TGTGCCAGCAGCTACGGGGTCACAGAGACCCAGTACTTC. It yields the protein CASSYGVTETQYF.

The chain joins TRBV5-4 to TRBJ2-7, with D unclear. Trimming stripped 4 bases from V and 1 base from J, with 12 bases between. Germline V gene lookup returns CDR1 SGHNT and CDR2 YYREEE (reference sequence). The CDR3 is made up of 14 amino acids. This CDR3 reads CASSQLGFSYEQYF. In DNA form, the CDR3 reads TGTGCCAGCAGCCAGTTAGGGTTTTCCTACGAGCAGTACTTC.

This sequence joins TRBV5-7 and TRBJ1-2, with 7 bases that match TRBD1. TRBV5-7 is an open reading frame, and its role is uncertain. This CDR3 has 15 residues. V lost 4 bases, J lost 3 bases, and 9 bases stayed unmatched. The CDR3 loop is CASSASDREDYGYTF. The DNA for the CDR3 is TGTGCCAGCAGCGCCTCAGACAGGGAAGACTATGGCTACACCTTC.

The J gene is TRBJ2-7, the V gene TRBV7-7; D assignment may be TRBD1 or TRBD2 (5 bases each). Germline V gene lookup returns CDR1 SSHAT and CDR2 FNYEAQ (reference sequence). V dropped 5 bases and J dropped 7 bases, with 15 bases sitting between them. CDR3 length: 13 amino acids. The CDR3 coding sequence is TGTGCCAGCAGCAGGGACGGGATCGGAGAGCAGTACTTC. Translation: CASSRDGIGEQYF.

The chain recombines TRBV7-9 with TRBJ2-2; 7 nucleotides align to TRBD1. Germline CDR1 and CDR2: SEHNR and FQNEAQ (reference sequence). With V trimmed by 1 base and J by 3 bases, 2 bases remained unmatched. The CDR3 totals 15 residues. CDR3 sequence (DNA): TGTGCCAGCAGCTTAGGGGACAGTTACACCGGGGAGCTGTTTTTT. It specifies CASSLGDSYTGELFF.